Below, 24 T cell receptor beta chains from the same sample are listed, as sequenced in a study of human T cells and chemical hapten exposure. Time point reported: patch test 1, 2 weeks after DPC sensitization. Described treatment: therapeutic diphenylcyclopropenone sensitization with weekly scalp DPC. TCRdb analysed the RACE reads with MiXCR anew, one entry per CDR3 protein. The table lists 70,000 to 100,000 distinct CDR3 sequences, 6% to 9% of them singletons. Material: whole blood, obtained in connection with sensitization to the hapten diphenylcyclopropenone (DPC). Source of these receptors: a woman younger than 45 with alopecia areata. Some clones in this sample may be carry-over from other donors' samples.

Note on this clonotype: A read error may explain this, as a much larger clone is one base away. This rearrangement joins TRBV7-2 to TRBJ2-7; D unclear. Germline loops: CDR1 SGHTA, CDR2 FQGNSA. The CDR3 covers 14 residues. In DNA, the CDR3 is TGTGCCAGCAGCTTAGGCTACAACTCCGACGAGCAGTACTTC. Its protein is CASSLGYNSDEQYF.

This clonotype was seen a few times. The chain uses TRBV27 and TRBJ1-5, with unresolved D. Germline loops: CDR1 MNHEY, CDR2 SMNVEV (reference sequence). This CDR3 comprises 14 residues. V was pared by 8 bases and J by 0 bases, with 11 bases between. The CDR3 DNA reads TGTGCCAGCGGCGACACCGATAGCAATCAGCCCCAGCATTTT. Its protein product is CASGDTDSNQPQHF.

This clonotype came up a few times. The chain carries TRBV2 and TRBJ2-7; TRBD1 or TRBD2 may be the D gene (5 bases each). The CDR3 runs to 14 residues. V lost 5 bases and J lost 6, with 17 bases in between. The germline CDR1 and CDR2 sequences are SNHLY and FYNNEI. The CDR3 sequence: CASSPSGRAIEQYF. The CDR3 DNA reads as TGTGCCAGCAGTCCGTCGGGACGAGCCATCGAGCAGTACTTC.

There are a few counts of this clonotype. The V and J genes are TRBV5-5 and TRBJ2-5; 7 positions match TRBD2. The CDR3 covers 13 residues. The trim removed 4 bases at V and 4 bases at J, leaving 4 bases unmatched. Germline CDR1 SGHKS, CDR2 YYEKEE (reference sequence). The DNA of the CDR3 is TGTGCCAGCAGCCGACTAGCATCAGAGACCCAGTACTTC. Translating gives CASSRLASETQYF.

This clonotype appeared many times. This chain links TRBV20-1 with TRBJ2-1; a weak D match, TRBD2 (5 bases). The CDR3 has 13 residues. Looked up from germline, CDR1 is DFQATT and CDR2 is SNEGSKA (reference sequence). Trimming removed 6 bases at V and 10 bases at J, with 19 bases between. The CDR3 sequence: CSANKPTGREQFF. CDR3 bases: TGCAGTGCCAATAAACCGACGGGAAGGGAGCAGTTCTTC.

The sample holds a few counts of this clonotype. The chain recombines TRBV4-2 with TRBJ1-1, with D perhaps matching TRBD1 (5 bases). CDR3 size: 15 residues. The V and J ends lost 1 base and 3 bases respectively, with 12 bases between them. The germline V gene encodes CDR1 LGHNA and CDR2 YNFKEQ. This CDR3 reads CASSQGAGRDTEAFF. CDR3 nucleotides: TGTGCCAGCAGCCAAGGGGCAGGGAGGGACACTGAAGCTTTCTTT.

This clonotype was counted at least ten times. The chain combines TRBV2 with TRBJ1-1; a weak D match, TRBD1 (5 bases). Germline CDR1 SNHLY, CDR2 FYNNEI. Trimming took 8 bases from V and 10 from J, leaving 23 bases between them. There are 14 residues in the CDR3. CDR3 DNA sequence: TGTGCCAGCCGAATGGTCAAGGGAGGGGTAACAGCTTTCTTT. This sequence encodes CASRMVKGGVTAFF.

CDR3 sequence: CSVARQGNTEAFF. As DNA, the CDR3 is TGCAGCGTTGCGCGCCAGGGGAACACTGAAGCTTTCTTT. The chain recombines TRBV29-1 with TRBJ1-1; weak D call: TRBD1 (5 bases). The CDR3 is 13 residues long. Trimming removed 4 bases at V and 1 base at J, with 10 bases between. Germline V lookup: CDR1 SQVTM, CDR2 ANQGSEA.

The chain employs TRBV6-1 and TRBJ2-7; TRBD2 might be the D (6 bases). The V end lost 7 bases, the J end lost 2 bases, and 15 bases lay between the germline ends. CDR1 is MNHNS, CDR2 SASEGT, per germline. The CDR3 totals 14 residues. For the CDR3, the DNA is TGTGCCAGCACCGAGAGGAGGGTTCCCTACGAGCAGTACTTC. It codes for CASTERRVPYEQYF.

This clonotype was recorded at least ten times. DNA for the CDR3: TGTGCCAGCAGCTTTCGGGGCTCGAGTGTTACTGAAGCTTTCTTT. It codes for CASSFRGSSVTEAFF. This rearrangement joins TRBV7-2 to TRBJ1-1; D is perhaps TRBD1 (5 bases). Germline CDR1 reads SGHTA; CDR2 reads FQGNSA. V was cut by 3 bases and J by 5 bases, with 16 bases left in between. The CDR3 is 15 residues long. Full variable domain (rest looked up from reference TRBV7-2 and TRBJ1-1): GAGVSQSPSNKVTEKGKDVELRCDPISGHTALYWYRQSLGQGLEFLIYFQGNSAPDKSGLPSDRFSAERTGGSVSTLTIQRTQQEDSAVYLCASSFRGSSVTEAFFGQGTRLTVV.

A few counts support this clonotype. The chain joins TRBV23-1 to TRBJ2-3, with D tentatively TRBD1 (6 bases). TRBV23-1 is treated as an ORF (open reading frame) with a function not yet certain. Trimming took off 2 bases at V and 2 bases at J, with 14 bases between the two ends. This CDR3 spans 16 amino acids. CDR3 sequence: CASSQTRDTSTDTQYF. DNA for the CDR3: TGCGCCAGCAGTCAAACACGGGACACTTCCACAGATACGCAGTATTTT.

V and J are TRBV20-1 and TRBJ2-3, with D possibly TRBD1 on 5 matching bases. Trimming cost V 3 bases and J 0 bases, with 13 bases left between them. This CDR3 contains 15 residues. Germline lookup yields CDR1 DFQATT and CDR2 SNEGSKA (reference sequence). This CDR3 reads CSASFPRGSTDTQYF. The CDR3 region has the DNA TGCAGTGCTAGTTTCCCTAGGGGAAGCACAGATACGCAGTATTTT.

This clonotype was recorded many times. This rearrangement joins TRBV6-2 or TRBV6-3 to TRBJ2-3; D is perhaps TRBD1 or TRBD2 (5 bases each). Trimming removed 0 bases at V and 6 bases at J, with 10 bases between. Germline CDR1 and CDR2: MNHEY and SVGEGT. The CDR3 sequence is 14 residues long. CDR3 protein: CASSYSGTADTQYF. For the CDR3, the DNA is TGTGCCAGCAGTTACTCAGGGACGGCGGATACGCAGTATTTT.

This clonotype was picked up a small number of times. V is TRBV5-1 and J is TRBJ2-7; D may be TRBD1 or TRBD2 (5 bases each). In germline, CDR1 is SGHRS, CDR2 YFSETQ. Between the trimmed V and J ends, which lost 4 bases and 2 bases, there was a span of 10 bases. There are 13 residues in the CDR3. The CDR3 is CASSPGPAYEQYF. The CDR3 region has the DNA TGCGCCAGCAGCCCGGGACCGGCCTACGAGCAGTACTTC.

The chain carries TRBV11-2 and TRBJ1-1; TRBD1 matches 9 bases. The length of the CDR3 is 15 residues. Germline assignment: CDR1 SGHAT and CDR2 FQNNGV. J lost 2 bases, V lost 5 bases, and 6 bases had no gene match. CDR3 sequence reads: CASSPQTGGNTEAFF. For the CDR3, the DNA is TGTGCCAGCAGCCCACAGACAGGGGGTAACACTGAAGCTTTCTTT. The variable domain in full, with the rest retrieved from reference TRBV11-2 and TRBJ1-1, is EAGVAQSPRYKIIEKRQSVAFWCNPISGHATLYWYQQILGQGPKLLIQFQNNGVVDDSQLPKDRFSAERLKGVDSTLKIQPAKLEDSAVYLCASSPQTGGNTEAFFGQGTRLTVV.

This clonotype was recorded a few times. The chain recombines TRBV10-3 with TRBJ2-7, with D tentatively TRBD1 (5 bases). V lost 5 bases and J lost 5, with 16 bases in between. The germline CDR1 and CDR2 sequences are ENHRY and SYGVKD. This CDR3 comprises 14 residues. The CDR3 sequence is CAISPLQDLDEQYF. In nucleotides, the CDR3 is TGTGCCATCAGTCCTCTACAGGACCTTGACGAGCAGTACTTC.

This clonotype was recorded at least ten times. The gene calls are TRBV7-2 and TRBJ2-3; TRBD2 matches at 10 bases. Looked up from germline, CDR1 is SGHTA and CDR2 is FQGNSA. Trimming took 0 bases from V and 5 from J; bases not matched to a gene: 8. The CDR3 is 17 amino acids. CDR3 nucleotide sequence: TGTGCCAGCAGCTTAGCCCCAGCGGGGGGGGCCGGAGATACGCAGTATTTT. Its translation is CASSLAPAGGAGDTQYF.

This clonotype was counted ten times or more. The chain has TRBV2 and TRBJ1-3; D possibly corresponds to TRBD1 (6 bases). Germline V gene data show CDR1 as SNHLY and CDR2 as FYNNEI. Trimming took off 5 bases at V and 4 bases at J, with 18 bases between the two ends. There are 16 residues in the CDR3. Here the CDR3 reads CASSNPYRDIGNTIYF. CDR3 nucleotide sequence: TGTGCCAGCAGTAACCCCTACCGGGACATCGGAAACACCATATATTTT.

This chain joins TRBV25-1 and TRBJ2-5, with 15 bases identical to TRBD2. V gave up 8 bases and J gave up 3 bases; unmatched junction bases: 1. CDR1 is MGHDK and CDR2 is SYGVNS in the germline V gene. CDR3 size: 14 residues. CDR3 coding DNA: TGTGCCAGCGGGACTAGCGGGGGGAAAGAGACCCAGTACTTC. Its translation is CASGTSGGKETQYF.

The chain links TRBV7-2 to TRBJ1-4; 9 bases are shared with TRBD1. V trimming: 5 bases; J trimming: 4 bases; junction bases outside the gene matches: 2. Germline CDR1 SGHTA, CDR2 FQGNSA. The CDR3 is made up of 14 amino acids. CDR3 in amino acids: CASSRTGVNEKLFF. DNA for the CDR3: TGTGCCAGCAGCCGGACAGGGGTTAATGAAAAACTGTTTTTT.

Of note for this clonotype: A much larger clone lies a single base off, so this may be a read error. The rearrangement links TRBV5-5 to TRBJ1-1; maybe TRBD1 (6 bases). V dropped 4 bases and J dropped 5 bases, with 18 bases sitting between them. CDR1 and CDR2 (germline): SGHKS, YYEKEE (reference sequence). This CDR3 spans 15 amino acids. CDR3 amino acids: CASSPGHGAGTEAFF. The CDR3 nucleotides are TGTGCCAGCAGCCCGGGACATGGGGCCGGAACTGAAGCTTTCTTT.

In this sample, this clonotype turned up many times. The chain combines TRBV10-3 with TRBJ1-4, with 10 bases that match TRBD1. Germline V gene data show CDR1 as ENHRY and CDR2 as SYGVKD. The junction had 10 bases not matched to a gene; V was cut back by 2 bases and J by 7 bases. The CDR3 length is 17 residues. CDR3 nucleotides: TGTGCCATCAGTGAGGGGACAGGGGCCTCTCAAGGTGAAAAACTGTTTTTT. This gives the protein CAISEGTGASQGEKLFF.

The gene calls are TRBV7-2 and TRBJ1-1, with D maybe TRBD1 (5 bases). The CDR3 sequence is 15 residues long. Germline CDR1 and CDR2: SGHTA and FQGNSA. Between the trimmed V and J ends, which lost 0 bases and 2 bases, there was a span of 10 bases. DNA for the CDR3: TGTGCCAGCAGCTTAGCTAGCGGGGCTAACACTGAAGCTTTCTTT. Translated: CASSLASGANTEAFF.

This clonotype was observed a handful of times. V is TRBV4-2 and J is TRBJ1-6; 7 positions match TRBD1. The CDR3 has 15 amino acids. Germline V gene sequence: CDR1 LGHNA, CDR2 YNFKEQ. J was trimmed by 6 bases and V by 4 bases; bases with no gene match: 6. CDR3 DNA: TGTGCCAGCAGCCCAGGGACAGCAATTAATTCACCCCTCCACTTT. The encoded protein is CASSPGTAINSPLHF.